The 9 T cell receptor beta chains below all came from one sample that was sequenced in a study of Graves' ophthalmopathy and Graves' hyperthyroidism. The study amplified TCR beta CDR3 regions using RNA transcripts. In the first round, RT-PCR was carried out with HTBI primers, and a multiplex PCR formed the second round. TCRdb reprocessed the multiplex PCR reads with MiXCR, giving one entry per CDR3 protein. The data contain about 590,000 distinct CDR3 sequences, roughly 40% of them singletons. The sample consisted of peripheral blood or thyroid tissue (not recorded which). These receptors originate from an adult man with Graves' hyperthyroidism.

This clonotype has ten or more counts. The V gene is TRBV6-1, the J gene TRBJ2-7; D may match TRBD1 or TRBD2 (5 bases each). V lost 2 bases, J lost 6 bases, and 11 bases lay in between. CDR3 length equals 13 residues. Germline CDR1 reads MNHNS; CDR2 reads SASEGT. The CDR3 bases are TGTGCCAGCAGTGAATATGGGGGTCTCGAGCAGTACTTC. It codes for CASSEYGGLEQYF.

This clonotype has more than one count but fewer than ten. The V gene is TRBV2, the J gene TRBJ2-7, with D uncertain. TRBJ2-1 matches the DNA end more closely, so the J call is doubtful. CDR1 SNHLY and CDR2 FYNNEI come from the germline V gene. The CDR3 runs 11 residues. The CDR3 nucleotides are TGTGCCAGCGGCCCGCTACCTGAGCAGTTCTTC. Its translation: CASGPLPEQFF.

The rearrangement uses TRBV7-8 and TRBJ2-3; 7 nucleotides agree with TRBD1. The CDR3 totals 15 residues. V trimming: 6 bases; J trimming: 7 bases; junction bases outside the gene matches: 13. The germline V gene has CDR1 SGHVS and CDR2 FQNEAQ. For the CDR3, the DNA is TGTGCCAGCAGAGAAGGGACAGACACCCCACATACGCAGTATTTT. This codes for CASREGTDTPHTQYF.

With respect to this clonotype: A much more abundant neighbour one base away suggests this may be a read error. The chain couples TRBV12-3 or TRBV12-4 to TRBJ2-6, with 7 positions matching TRBD1. The length of the CDR3 is 17 residues. J was trimmed by 0 bases and V by 8 bases; bases with no gene match: 10. This chain's CDR3 is CASGEGQSGSGANVLTF. CDR3 sequence (DNA): TGTGCCAGCGGTGAGGGACAGTCTGGCTCTGGGGCCAACGTCCTGACTTTC.

Details on this clonotype: Given a much more abundant clone one base away, this may be a read error. This rearrangement joins TRBV12-3 or TRBV12-4 to TRBJ1-1, with D possibly matching TRBD1 (5 bases). The CDR3 spans 12 residues. The CDR3 DNA follows: TGTGGCAGCAGTCGACAGCACACTGAAGCTTTCTTT. Protein sequence: CGSSRQHTEAFF.

Comments on this clonotype: A read error may explain this, as a much larger clone is one base away. V usage is TRBV7-7 and J usage is TRBJ2-2, with 7 nucleotides matching TRBD1. The CDR3 extends over 16 amino acids. The germline gives CDR1 SSHAT, CDR2 FNYEAQ (reference sequence). The CDR3 nucleotides are TGTGCTAGCAGCTTATCTACAGGGGCGAACACCGGGGAGCTGTCTTTT. It yields the protein CASSLSTGANTGELSF.

For this clonotype: This may be a read error: a much more frequent sequence differs by one nucleotide. The V gene is TRBV20-1, the J gene TRBJ2-7; D is perhaps TRBD2 (7 bases). CDR1 and CDR2 from the germline V gene are DFQATT and SNEGSKA (reference sequence). The CDR3 runs to 13 residues. The CDR3 DNA reads as TGCAGTGCTCGGGGGGCCATTTCCTACGAGCAGTGCTTC. Encoded protein: CSARGAISYEQCF.

The gene calls are TRBV9 and TRBJ2-7, with a weak D call TRBD2 (6 bases). Trimming stripped 3 bases from V and 7 bases from J, with 23 bases between. The CDR3 is 16 amino acids. In germline, CDR1 is SGDLS, CDR2 YYNGEE. For the CDR3, the DNA is TGTGCCAGCAGCGGTACGATGAGAGGGACTCGCGATGAGCAGTACTTC. Its protein is CASSGTMRGTRDEQYF.

In the case of this clonotype: An end of the junction differs from the germline gene, which may be a read error. The CDR3 sequence: CASRPLAGQGRRF. For the CDR3, the DNA is TGTGCCAGCAGGCCACTAGCGGGACAGGGGCGACGCTTC. The J gene is TRBJ2-5, the V gene TRBV2; D may be TRBD1 or TRBD2 (10 bases each). The CDR3 extends over 13 amino acids. Germline values: CDR1 SNHLY, CDR2 FYNNEI.